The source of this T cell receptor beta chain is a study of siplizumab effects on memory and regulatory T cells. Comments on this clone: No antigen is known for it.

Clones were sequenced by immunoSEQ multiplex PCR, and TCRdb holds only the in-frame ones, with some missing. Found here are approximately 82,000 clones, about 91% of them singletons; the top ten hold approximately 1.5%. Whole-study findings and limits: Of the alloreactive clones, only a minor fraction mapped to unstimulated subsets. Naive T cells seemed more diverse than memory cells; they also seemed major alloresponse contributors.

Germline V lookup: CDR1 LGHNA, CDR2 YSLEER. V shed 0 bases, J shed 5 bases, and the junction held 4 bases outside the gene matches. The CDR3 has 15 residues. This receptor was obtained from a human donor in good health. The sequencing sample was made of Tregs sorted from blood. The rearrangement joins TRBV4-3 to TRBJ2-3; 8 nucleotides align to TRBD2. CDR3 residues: CASSQEGAGGDTQYF. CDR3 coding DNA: TGCGCCAGCAGCCAAGAGGGGGCGGGGGGAGATACGCAGTATTTT.